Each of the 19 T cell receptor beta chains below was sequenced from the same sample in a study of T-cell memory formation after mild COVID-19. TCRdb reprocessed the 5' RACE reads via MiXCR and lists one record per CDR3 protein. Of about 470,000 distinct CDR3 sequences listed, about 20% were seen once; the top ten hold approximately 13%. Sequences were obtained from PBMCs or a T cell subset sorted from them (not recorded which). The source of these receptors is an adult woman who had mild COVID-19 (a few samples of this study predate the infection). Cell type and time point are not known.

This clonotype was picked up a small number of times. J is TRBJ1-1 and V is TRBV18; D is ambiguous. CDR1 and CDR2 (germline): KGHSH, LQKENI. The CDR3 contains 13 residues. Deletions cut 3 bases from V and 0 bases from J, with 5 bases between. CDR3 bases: TGTGCCAGCTCACCGACGATGAACACTGAAGCTTTCTTT. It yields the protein CASSPTMNTEAFF.

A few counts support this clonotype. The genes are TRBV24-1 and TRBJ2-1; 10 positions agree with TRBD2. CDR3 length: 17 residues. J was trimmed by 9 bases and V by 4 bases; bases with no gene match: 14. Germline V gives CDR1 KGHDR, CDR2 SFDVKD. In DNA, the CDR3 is TGTGCCACCAGTGAGCCGCCGGGCAGCGGGGGGGCCCTTGAGCAGTTCTTC. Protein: CATSEPPGSGGALEQFF.

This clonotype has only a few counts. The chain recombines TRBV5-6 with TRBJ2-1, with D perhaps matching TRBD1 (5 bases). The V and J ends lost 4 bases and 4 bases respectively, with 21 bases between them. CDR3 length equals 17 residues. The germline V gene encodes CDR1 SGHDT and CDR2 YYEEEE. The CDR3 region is CASSLAQGGLLYNEQFF. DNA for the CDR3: TGTGCCAGCAGCCTCGCCCAGGGTGGATTATTATACAATGAGCAGTTCTTC.

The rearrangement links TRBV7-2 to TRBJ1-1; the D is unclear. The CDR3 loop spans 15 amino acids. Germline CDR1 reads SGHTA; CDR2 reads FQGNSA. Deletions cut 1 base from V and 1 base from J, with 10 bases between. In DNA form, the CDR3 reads TGTGCCAGCAGCTTAGATCGATCGGAGAACACTGAAGCTTTCTTT. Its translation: CASSLDRSENTEAFF.

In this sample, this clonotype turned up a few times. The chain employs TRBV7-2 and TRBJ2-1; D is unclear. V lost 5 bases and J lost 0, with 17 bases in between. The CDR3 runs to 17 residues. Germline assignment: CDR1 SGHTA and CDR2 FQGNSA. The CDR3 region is CASSISTVPASYNEQFF. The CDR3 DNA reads TGTGCCAGCAGCATCAGTACCGTTCCAGCCTCCTACAATGAGCAGTTCTTC. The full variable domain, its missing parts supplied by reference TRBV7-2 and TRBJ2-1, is GAGVSQSPSNKVTEKGKDVELRCDPISGHTALYWYRQSLGQGLEFLIYFQGNSAPDKSGLPSDRFSAERTGGSVSTLTIQRTQQEDSAVYLCASSISTVPASYNEQFFGPGTRLTVL.

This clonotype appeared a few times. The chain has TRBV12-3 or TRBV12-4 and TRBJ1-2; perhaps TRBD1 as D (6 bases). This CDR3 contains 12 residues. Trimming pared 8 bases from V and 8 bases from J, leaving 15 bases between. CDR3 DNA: TGTGCCAGCCTCGGATCAGGGGCCGGCTACACCTTC. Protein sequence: CASLGSGAGYTF.

CDR3 in amino acids: CASSQELPGPEAFF. In DNA form, the CDR3 reads TGCGCCAGCAGCCAAGAACTCCCGGGGCCTGAAGCTTTCTTT. This rearrangement joins TRBV4-1 to TRBJ1-1; D perhaps matches TRBD1 (5 bases). The CDR3 is 14 amino acids. Germline V gene data show CDR1 as MGHRA and CDR2 as YSYEKL. V lost 0 bases and J 6 bases, leaving 11 bases between the germline ends.

The CDR3 DNA is TGTGCCAGCAGCTTAGCGCCCCCTACCTCGAGCGGCGATACGCAGTATTTT. Its protein is CASSLAPPTSSGDTQYF. The V call is TRBV7-6, the J call TRBJ2-3; possibly TRBD2 for D (5 bases). This CDR3 comprises 17 residues. Per germline, CDR1 SGHVS and CDR2 FNYEAQ. The V and J ends lost 0 bases and 6 bases respectively, with 19 bases between them.

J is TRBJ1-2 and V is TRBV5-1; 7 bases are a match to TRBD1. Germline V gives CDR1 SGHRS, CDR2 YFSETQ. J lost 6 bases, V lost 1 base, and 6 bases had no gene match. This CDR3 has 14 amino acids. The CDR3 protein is CASSLLQGTDGYTF. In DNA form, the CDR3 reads TGCGCCAGCAGCTTGCTACAGGGGACCGATGGCTACACCTTC. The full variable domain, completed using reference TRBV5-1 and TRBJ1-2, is KAGVTQTPRYLIKTRGQQVTLSCSPISGHRSVSWYQQTPGQGLQFLFEYFSETQRNKGNFPGRFSGRQFSNSRSEMNVSTLELGDSALYLCASSLLQGTDGYTFGSGTRLTVV.

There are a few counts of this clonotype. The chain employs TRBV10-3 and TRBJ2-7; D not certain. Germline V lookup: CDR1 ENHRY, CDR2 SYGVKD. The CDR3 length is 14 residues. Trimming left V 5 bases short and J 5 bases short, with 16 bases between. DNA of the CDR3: TGTGCCATCAGTATTGGATCCCCCCCCGACGAGCAGTACTTC. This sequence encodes CAISIGSPPDEQYF.

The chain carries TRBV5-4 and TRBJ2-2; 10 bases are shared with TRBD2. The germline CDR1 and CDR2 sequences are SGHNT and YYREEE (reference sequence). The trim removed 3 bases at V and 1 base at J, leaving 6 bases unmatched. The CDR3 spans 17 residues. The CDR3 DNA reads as TGTGCCAGCAGCTCGGCTAGCGGGGGCCGGAACACCGGGGAGCTGTTTTTT. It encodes CASSSASGGRNTGELFF. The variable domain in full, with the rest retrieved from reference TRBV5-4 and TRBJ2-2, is ETGVTQSPTHLIKTRGQQVTLRCSSQSGHNTVSWYQQALGQGPQFIFQYYREEENGRGNFPPRFSGLQFPNYSSELNVNALELDDSALYLCASSSASGGRNTGELFFGEGSRLTVL.

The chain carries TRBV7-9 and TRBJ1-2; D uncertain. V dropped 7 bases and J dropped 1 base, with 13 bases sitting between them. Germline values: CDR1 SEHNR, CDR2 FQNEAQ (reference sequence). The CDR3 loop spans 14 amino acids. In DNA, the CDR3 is TGTGCCAGCACCTCTCCCGGGGTTAACTATGGCTACACCTTC. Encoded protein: CASTSPGVNYGYTF.

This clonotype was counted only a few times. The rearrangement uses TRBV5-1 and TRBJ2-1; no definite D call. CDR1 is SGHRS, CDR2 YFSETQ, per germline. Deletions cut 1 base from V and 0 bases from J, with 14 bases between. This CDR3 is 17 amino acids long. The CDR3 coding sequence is TGCGCCAGCAGCTTGAGCCCCACCGCGAGCTCCTACAATGAGCAGTTCTTC. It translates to CASSLSPTASSYNEQFF.

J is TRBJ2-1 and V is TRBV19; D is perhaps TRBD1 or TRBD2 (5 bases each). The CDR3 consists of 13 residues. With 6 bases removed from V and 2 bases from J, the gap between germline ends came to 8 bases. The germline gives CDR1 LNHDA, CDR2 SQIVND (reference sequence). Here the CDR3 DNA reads TGTGCCAGTAGACGGGACCCCTACAATGAGCAGTTCTTC. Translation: CASRRDPYNEQFF. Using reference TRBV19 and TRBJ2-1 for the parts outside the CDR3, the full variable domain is DGGITQSPKYLFRKEGQNVTLSCEQNLNHDAMYWYRQDPGQGLRLIYYSQIVNDFQKGDIAEGYSVSREKKESFPLTVTSAQKNPTAFYLCASRRDPYNEQFFGPGTRLTVL.

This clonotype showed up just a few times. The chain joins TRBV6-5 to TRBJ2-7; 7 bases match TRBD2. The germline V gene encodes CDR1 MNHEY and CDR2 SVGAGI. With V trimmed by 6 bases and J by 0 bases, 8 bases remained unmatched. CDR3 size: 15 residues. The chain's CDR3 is CASRDSGFSSYEQYF. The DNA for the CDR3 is TGTGCCAGCAGAGATAGCGGGTTCAGCTCCTACGAGCAGTACTTC.

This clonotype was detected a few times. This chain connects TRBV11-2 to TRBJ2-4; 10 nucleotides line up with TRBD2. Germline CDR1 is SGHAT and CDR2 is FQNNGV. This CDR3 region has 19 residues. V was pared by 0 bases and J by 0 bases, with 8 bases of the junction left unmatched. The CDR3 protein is CASSLDGLAGVSAKNIQYF. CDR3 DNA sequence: TGTGCCAGCAGCTTAGATGGCCTAGCGGGAGTTTCAGCCAAAAACATTCAGTACTTC.

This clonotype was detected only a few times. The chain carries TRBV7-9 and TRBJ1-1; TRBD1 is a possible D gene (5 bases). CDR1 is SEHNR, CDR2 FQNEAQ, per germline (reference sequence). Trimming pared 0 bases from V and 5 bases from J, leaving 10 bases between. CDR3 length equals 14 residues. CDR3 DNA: TGTGCCAGCAGCTTAGCTCGGGGGGAGACTGAAGCTTTCTTT. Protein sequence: CASSLARGETEAFF. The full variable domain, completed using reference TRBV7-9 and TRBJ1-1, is DTGVSQNPRHKITKRGQNVTFRCDPISEHNRLYWYRQTLGQGPEFLTYFQNEAQLEKSRLLSDRFSAERPKGSFSTLEIQRTEQGDSAMYLCASSLARGETEAFFGQGTRLTVV.

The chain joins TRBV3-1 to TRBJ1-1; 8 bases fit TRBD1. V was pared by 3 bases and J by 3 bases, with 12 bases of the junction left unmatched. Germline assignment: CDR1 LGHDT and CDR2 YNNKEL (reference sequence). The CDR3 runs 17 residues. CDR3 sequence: CASSHSGTGLIHTEAFF. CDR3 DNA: TGTGCCAGCAGCCACTCCGGGACAGGACTCATCCACACTGAAGCTTTCTTT.

The CDR3 DNA follows: TGTGCCAGCAGCCCCTGGGGGGTGGTAGAGCAGTACTTC. It encodes CASSPWGVVEQYF. The chain combines TRBV11-2 with TRBJ2-7; the D gene is possibly TRBD2 (6 bases). The germline V gene encodes CDR1 SGHAT and CDR2 FQNNGV. V lost 5 bases to trimming and J lost 7 bases, with 15 bases between them. The CDR3 loop spans 13 amino acids.